These 27 T cell receptor beta chains came from one sample sequenced in a study of Tregs in tolerant kidney transplant recipients. The nonmyeloablative bone marrow transplants came from related graft donors, with transient mixed chimerism. Profiling relied on immunoSEQ multiplex PCR, and the TCRdb table lists in-frame clones only, not all of them. The table records 84,000 or so clones, 93% of them present only once. The source was CD4+ T cells from blood (PBMCs), collected 12 months after the transplant. The receptors here all came from a human patient who received a combined kidney and bone marrow transplant. The graft donor may have contributed some T cells.

The chain joins TRBV30 to TRBJ2-1; TRBD1 aligns across 10 bases. There are 17 residues in the CDR3. In germline, CDR1 is GTSNPN, CDR2 SVGIG (reference sequence). V shed 4 bases and J 0 bases; nucleotides not matched to a gene: 9. The CDR3 DNA is TGTGCCTGGAACCGGGACAGGGGACCAAGCTCCTACAATGAGCAGTTCTTC. Amino acid sequence: CAWNRDRGPSSYNEQFF.

This chain connects TRBV7-2 to TRBJ2-7; 8 bases fit TRBD2. Germline assignment: CDR1 SGHTA and CDR2 FQGNSA. V lost 5 bases and J lost 2; bases outside the gene matches: 5. The CDR3 is made up of 14 amino acids. CDR3 nucleotides: TGTGCCAGCAGCAAGGGACTAGGAACCTACGAGCAGTACTTC. It encodes CASSKGLGTYEQYF. Full variable domain (remainder filled in from reference TRBV7-2 and TRBJ2-7): GAGVSQSPSNKVTEKGKDVELRCDPISGHTALYWYRQSLGQGLEFLIYFQGNSAPDKSGLPSDRFSAERTGGSVSTLTIQRTQQEDSAVYLCASSKGLGTYEQYFGPGTRLTVT.

The chain couples TRBV5-4 to TRBJ2-5; possibly TRBD2 for D (6 bases). The CDR3 spans 15 residues. The germline CDR1 and CDR2 sequences are SGHNT and YYREEE (reference sequence). The ends were cut back, 4 bases at V and 5 bases at J, with 18 bases in the middle. The chain's CDR3 is CASSLSSTSEETQYF. CDR3 sequence (DNA): TGTGCCAGCAGCCTGAGTTCGACTAGTGAGGAGACCCAGTACTTC.

The J gene is TRBJ1-2, the V gene TRBV4-2; 7 bases align to TRBD1. Germline V gives CDR1 LGHNA, CDR2 YNFKEQ. The CDR3 covers 14 residues. The V segment lost 0 bases and the J segment 6 bases; nucleotides outside the gene matches: 4. The CDR3 DNA reads TGTGCCAGCAGCCAAGACGGACAGGTTAATGGCTACACCTTC. Amino acids: CASSQDGQVNGYTF.

The chain links TRBV18 to TRBJ2-7, with 9 positions matching TRBD2. Germline loops: CDR1 KGHSH, CDR2 LQKENI. V shed 3 bases and J 7 bases; nucleotides not matched to a gene: 7. There are 14 residues in the CDR3. The CDR3 is CASSPLAGLWEQYF. The CDR3 DNA reads as TGTGCCAGCTCACCTCTAGCGGGATTGTGGGAGCAGTACTTC. Together with reference TRBV18 and TRBJ2-7, the CDR3 gives the full variable domain: NAGVMQNPRHLVRRRGQEARLRCSPMKGHSHVYWYRQLPEEGLKFMVYLQKENIIDESGMPKERFSAEFPKEGPSILRIQQVVRGDSAAYFCASSPLAGLWEQYFGPGTRLTVT.

To note about this clone: Different DNA sequences within this sample yield the same CDR3. The gene calls are TRBV6-5 and TRBJ1-6, with a weak D call TRBD1 (5 bases). This CDR3 is built from 15 residues. Germline CDR1 reads MNHEY; CDR2 reads SVGAGI. V shed 0 bases and J shed 10 bases, with 13 bases lying between them. The DNA for the CDR3 is TGTGCCAGCAGTTACTCTCAGGGATATCAATCACCCCTCCACTTT. Protein sequence: CASSYSQGYQSPLHF.

This chain connects TRBV5-1 to TRBJ2-3; no clear D. V lost 4 bases, J lost 2 bases, and 5 bases lay in between. CDR3 size: 12 residues. The germline gives CDR1 SGHRS, CDR2 YFSETQ. CDR3 DNA: TGCGCCAGCAGCGCCTACACAGATACGCAGTATTTT. Translation gives CASSAYTDTQYF.

The chain uses TRBV7-9 and TRBJ1-2; 7 nucleotides align to TRBD1. Germline CDR1 is SEHNR and CDR2 is FQNEAQ (reference sequence). The V segment lost 5 bases and the J segment 7 bases; nucleotides outside the gene matches: 7. The CDR3 totals 13 residues. The CDR3 nucleotides read TGTGCCAGCAGCGGGCAAGACAGGGTTGGCTACACCTTC. Encoded protein: CASSGQDRVGYTF.

This sequence joins TRBV19 and TRBJ1-5; TRBD1 agrees at 9 bases. CDR1 and CDR2 (germline): LNHDA, SQIVND (reference sequence). CDR3 length equals 13 residues. V was pared by 7 bases and J by 4 bases, with 2 bases of the junction left unmatched. The CDR3 region is CASMDRGNQPQHF. The CDR3 DNA reads as TGTGCCAGTATGGACAGGGGTAATCAGCCCCAGCATTTT.

This rearrangement joins TRBV5-1 to TRBJ2-5, with 8 positions matching TRBD2. V shed 7 bases, J shed 2 bases, and the junction held 16 bases outside the gene matches. This CDR3 region has 17 residues. CDR1 and CDR2 from the germline V gene are SGHRS and YFSETQ. CDR3 region: CASSNFLTGGRQETQYF. The CDR3 coding sequence is TGCGCCAGCTCCAATTTTCTGACGGGAGGGAGGCAAGAGACCCAGTACTTC.

This clone showed up just once. V gene TRBV4-3 combines with J gene TRBJ1-1; D is perhaps TRBD1 (6 bases). V lost 1 base, J lost 0 bases, and 9 bases lay in between. The CDR3 contains 15 residues. The germline V gene encodes CDR1 LGHNA and CDR2 YSLEER. CDR3 amino acids: CASSQVDRLNTEAFF. CDR3 bases: TGCGCCAGCAGCCAAGTTGACAGGCTGAACACTGAAGCTTTCTTT.

The J gene is TRBJ1-2, the V gene TRBV19, with 8 bases fitting TRBD1. V lost 2 bases to trimming and J lost 7 bases; unmatched junction nucleotides: 6. There are 14 residues in the CDR3. CDR1 is LNHDA, CDR2 SQIVND, per germline (reference sequence). DNA for the CDR3: TGTGCCAGTAGTATAAGATCCAGGGGGCCTGGCTACACCTTC. Its translation: CASSIRSRGPGYTF.

The gene calls are TRBV5-1 and TRBJ1-4; 10 nucleotides line up with TRBD1. Germline assignment: CDR1 SGHRS and CDR2 YFSETQ. J was trimmed by 6 bases and V by 0 bases; bases with no gene match: 2. This CDR3 region has 15 residues. The CDR3 here is CASSLVGTGDEKLFF. The CDR3 DNA follows: TGCGCCAGCAGCTTGGTCGGGACAGGGGATGAAAAACTGTTTTTT.

The V call is TRBV19, the J call TRBJ2-5; 9 nucleotides align to TRBD2. V shed 6 bases, J shed 4 bases, and the junction held 3 bases outside the gene matches. This CDR3 comprises 13 residues. Germline-derived CDR1 and CDR2 are LNHDA and SQIVND (reference sequence). As DNA, the CDR3 is TGTGCCAGTAGCTTACTAGCGGGAGAGACCCAGTACTTC. It is translated as CASSLLAGETQYF.

The chain carries TRBV7-2 and TRBJ1-2; D call uncertain. The V end lost 3 bases, the J end lost 0 bases, and 5 bases lay between the germline ends. The V gene's germline CDR1 is SGHTA and CDR2 FQGNSA. This CDR3 spans 13 amino acids. Here the CDR3 reads CASSFDTNYGYTF. The CDR3 bases are TGTGCCAGCAGCTTCGACACTAACTATGGCTACACCTTC. The full variable domain, with the rest looked up from reference TRBV7-2 and TRBJ1-2, is GAGVSQSPSNKVTEKGKDVELRCDPISGHTALYWYRQSLGQGLEFLIYFQGNSAPDKSGLPSDRFSAERTGGSVSTLTIQRTQQEDSAVYLCASSFDTNYGYTFGSGTRLTVV.

The genes are TRBV2 and TRBJ2-3; 9 bases agree with TRBD2. The CDR3 covers 14 residues. The junction had 2 bases not matched to a gene; V was cut back by 4 bases and J by 3 bases. CDR1 is SNHLY and CDR2 is FYNNEI in the germline V gene. The CDR3 nucleotides read TGTGCCAGCAGTGTGGGACTAGCAACAGATACGCAGTATTTT. Translated: CASSVGLATDTQYF.

The chain recombines TRBV18 with TRBJ1-1; TRBD1 is a possible D gene (5 bases). This CDR3 spans 15 amino acids. The V gene lost 0 bases and the J gene lost 6 bases, with 14 bases spanning the gap. Germline CDR1 and CDR2: KGHSH and LQKENI. CDR3 protein: CASSPPPTGRAEAFF. CDR3 bases: TGTGCCAGCTCACCACCACCCACCGGCAGGGCTGAAGCTTTCTTT.

V gene TRBV5-4 combines with J gene TRBJ2-7, with D possibly matching TRBD2 (6 bases). The CDR3 totals 16 residues. V shed 0 bases and J shed 0 bases, with 13 bases lying between them. Germline CDR1 reads SGHNT; CDR2 reads YYREEE (reference sequence). CDR3 residues: CASSLAGTPFSYEQYF. CDR3 nucleotides: TGTGCCAGCAGCTTGGCAGGGACTCCCTTCTCCTACGAGCAGTACTTC. Filled out from reference TRBV5-4 and TRBJ2-7, the complete variable domain reads ETGVTQSPTHLIKTRGQQVTLRCSSQSGHNTVSWYQQALGQGPQFIFQYYREEENGRGNFPPRFSGLQFPNYSSELNVNALELDDSALYLCASSLAGTPFSYEQYFGPGTRLTVT.

The genes are TRBV27 and TRBJ2-7; D not certain. The CDR3 has 14 amino acids. CDR1 and CDR2 (germline): MNHEY, SMNVEV (reference sequence). V was shortened by 0 bases and J by 3 bases, with 9 bases between the two germline ends. For the CDR3, the DNA is TGTGCCAGCAGTTTATCGTCGGTAAACTACGAGCAGTACTTC. Amino acid sequence: CASSLSSVNYEQYF.

This clone was found a few times. The V gene is TRBV4-1, the J gene TRBJ2-6, with 7 positions matching TRBD2. J gave up 0 bases and V 3 bases, and 8 bases lay outside the gene matches. The CDR3 spans 18 residues. From germline, CDR1 is MGHRA and CDR2 YSYEKL. DNA of the CDR3: TGCGCCAGCAGCCAGGTTCTCGGGGGGAACTCTGGGGCCAACGTCCTGACTTTC. Protein sequence: CASSQVLGGNSGANVLTF.

This clone was seen just once. The chain links TRBV27 to TRBJ2-7; 9 nucleotides agree with TRBD1. This CDR3 contains 15 residues. Germline CDR1 is MNHEY and CDR2 is SMNVEV (reference sequence). V dropped 6 bases and J dropped 4; count of bases not matched to a gene: 10. CDR3 nucleotide sequence: TGTGCCAGCAGCCGAAAGGGACAGGGTTTTTACGAGCAGTACTTC. Amino acid sequence: CASSRKGQGFYEQYF.

This chain uses TRBV7-3 with TRBJ2-7; 7 nucleotides agree with TRBD1. This CDR3 region has 15 residues. Trimming at V came to 5 bases and at J to 4 bases, leaving 11 bases not matched to a gene. Germline loops: CDR1 SGHTA, CDR2 FQGTGA. This chain's CDR3 is CASSPLPGQPYEQYF. In DNA form, the CDR3 reads TGTGCCAGCAGCCCGCTTCCGGGACAGCCATACGAGCAGTACTTC.

V is TRBV11-3 and J is TRBJ2-2; 8 bases fit TRBD2. This CDR3 comprises 16 residues. V shed 7 bases, J shed 4 bases, and the junction held 11 bases outside the gene matches. The germline gives CDR1 SGHNT, CDR2 YENEEA. Here the CDR3 reads CASTGSVAGPTGELFF. Here the CDR3 DNA reads TGTGCCAGCACTGGGTCTGTAGCGGGACCCACCGGGGAGCTGTTTTTT.

The genes are TRBV13 and TRBJ2-1, with 10 positions matching TRBD2. The CDR3 runs to 17 residues. V gave up 7 bases and J gave up 4 bases; unmatched junction bases: 13. Looked up from germline, CDR1 is PRHDT and CDR2 is FYEKMQ (reference sequence). CDR3 loop: CASTPGGLAGDYNEQFF. The CDR3 region has the DNA TGTGCCAGCACCCCCGGGGGTCTAGCGGGGGATTACAATGAGCAGTTCTTC.

The chain carries TRBV6-5 and TRBJ1-1; TRBD1 is a possible D gene (5 bases). Germline loops: CDR1 MNHEY, CDR2 SVGAGI. V was pared by 5 bases and J by 4 bases, with 17 bases between. The CDR3 sequence is 15 residues long. CDR3 coding DNA: TGTGCCAGCAGTCCCGAATTCAGGGTCGCCACTGAAGCTTTCTTT. Translating gives CASSPEFRVATEAFF.

This clone was found a few times. The chain links TRBV19 to TRBJ2-7, with D perhaps matching TRBD2 (5 bases). Per germline, CDR1 LNHDA and CDR2 SQIVND (reference sequence). The CDR3 totals 14 residues. The V gene lost 5 bases and the J gene lost 0 bases, with 11 bases spanning the gap. The CDR3 loop reads CASSWRANSYEQYF. The CDR3 DNA is TGTGCCAGTAGTTGGCGGGCCAACTCCTACGAGCAGTACTTC.

The chain joins TRBV18 to TRBJ2-5; D perhaps matches TRBD1 (6 bases). The DNA end favors TRBJ2-7, so the J call may be wrong. The CDR3 covers 15 residues. Germline assignment: CDR1 KGHSH and CDR2 LQKENI. The CDR3, as DNA: TGTGCCAGCTCACTCAGGACAGCTCTTACCTACGAGCAGTACTTC. This codes for CASSLRTALTYEQYF.